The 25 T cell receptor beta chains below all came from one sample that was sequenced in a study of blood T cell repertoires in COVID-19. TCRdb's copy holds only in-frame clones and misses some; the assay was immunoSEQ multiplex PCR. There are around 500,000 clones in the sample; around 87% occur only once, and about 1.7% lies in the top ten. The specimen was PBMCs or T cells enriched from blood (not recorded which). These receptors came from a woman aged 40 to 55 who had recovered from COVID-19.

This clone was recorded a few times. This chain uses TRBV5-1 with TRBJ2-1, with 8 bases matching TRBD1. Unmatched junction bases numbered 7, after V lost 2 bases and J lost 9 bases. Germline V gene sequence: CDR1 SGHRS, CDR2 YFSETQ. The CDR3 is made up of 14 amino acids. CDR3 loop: CASSFLQGAGEQFF. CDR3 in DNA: TGCGCCAGCAGCTTTCTTCAGGGGGCTGGTGAGCAGTTCTTC.

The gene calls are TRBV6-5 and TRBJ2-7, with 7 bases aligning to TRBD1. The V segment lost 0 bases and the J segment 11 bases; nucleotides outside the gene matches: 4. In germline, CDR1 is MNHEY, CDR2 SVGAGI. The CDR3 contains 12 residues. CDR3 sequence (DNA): TGTGCCAGCAGTTACTCAAGGGGGCATGAGTACTTC. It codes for CASSYSRGHEYF.

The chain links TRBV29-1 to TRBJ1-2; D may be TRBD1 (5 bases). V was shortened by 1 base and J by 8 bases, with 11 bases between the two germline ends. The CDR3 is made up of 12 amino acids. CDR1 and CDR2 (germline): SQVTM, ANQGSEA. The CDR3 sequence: CSVEVGVSGYTF. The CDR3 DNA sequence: TGCAGCGTTGAAGTAGGGGTAAGCGGCTACACCTTC. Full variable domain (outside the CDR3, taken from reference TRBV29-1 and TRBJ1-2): SAVISQKPSRDICQRGTSLTIQCQVDSQVTMMFWYRQQPGQSLTLIATANQGSEATYESGFVIDKFPISRPNLTFSTLTVSNMSPEDSSIYLCSVEVGVSGYTFGSGTRLTVV.

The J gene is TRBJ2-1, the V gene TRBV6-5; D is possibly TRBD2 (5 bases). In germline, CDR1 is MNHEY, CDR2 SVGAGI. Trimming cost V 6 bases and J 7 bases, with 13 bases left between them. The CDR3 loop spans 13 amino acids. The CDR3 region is CASSAGRLNEQFF. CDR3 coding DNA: TGTGCCAGCAGCGCGGGCAGACTTAATGAGCAGTTCTTC.

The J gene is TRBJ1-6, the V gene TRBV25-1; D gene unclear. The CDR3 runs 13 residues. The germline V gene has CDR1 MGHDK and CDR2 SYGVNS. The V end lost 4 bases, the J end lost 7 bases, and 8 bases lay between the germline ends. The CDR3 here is CASSVALNSPLHF. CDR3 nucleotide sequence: TGTGCCAGCAGTGTAGCGTTAAATTCACCCCTCCACTTT.

CDR3 amino acids: CASSPDSFFNYGYTF. CDR3 in DNA: TGTGCCAGCAGCCCGGACAGCTTTTTTAACTATGGCTACACCTTC. V and J are TRBV7-9 and TRBJ1-2; D possibly corresponds to TRBD1 (6 bases). Per the germline V gene, CDR1 is SEHNR and CDR2 is FQNEAQ (reference sequence). CDR3 length: 15 residues. Trimming took off 5 bases at V and 1 base at J, with 14 bases between the two ends.

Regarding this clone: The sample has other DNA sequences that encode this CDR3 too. Here the CDR3 DNA reads TGTGCCAGCTCACCACCGAGATCTGGGGCCAACGTCCTGACTTTC. It translates to CASSPPRSGANVLTF. This chain uses TRBV18 with TRBJ2-6; no clear D. V gave up 0 bases and J gave up 1 base, with 4 bases separating them. Germline loops: CDR1 KGHSH, CDR2 LQKENI. This CDR3 comprises 15 residues.

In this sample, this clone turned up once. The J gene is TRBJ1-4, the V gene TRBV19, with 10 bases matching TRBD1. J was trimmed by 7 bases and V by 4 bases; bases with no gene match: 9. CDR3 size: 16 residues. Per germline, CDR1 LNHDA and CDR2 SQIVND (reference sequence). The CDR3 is CASSTLEGQGREKLFF. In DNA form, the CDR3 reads TGTGCCAGTAGTACCCTGGAGGGACAGGGGCGTGAAAAACTGTTTTTT.

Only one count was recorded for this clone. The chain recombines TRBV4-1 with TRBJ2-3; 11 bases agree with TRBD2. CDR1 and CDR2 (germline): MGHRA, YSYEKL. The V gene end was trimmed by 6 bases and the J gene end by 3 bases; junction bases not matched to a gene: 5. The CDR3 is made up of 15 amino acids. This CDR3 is CASSHLAGGTDTQYF. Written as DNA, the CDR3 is TGCGCCAGCAGTCACTTAGCGGGAGGGACAGATACGCAGTATTTT.

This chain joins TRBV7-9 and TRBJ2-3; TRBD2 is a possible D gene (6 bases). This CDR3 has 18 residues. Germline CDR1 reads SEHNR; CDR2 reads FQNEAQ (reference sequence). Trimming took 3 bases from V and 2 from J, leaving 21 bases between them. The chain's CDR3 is CASSLGTGGIFYTDTQYF. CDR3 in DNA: TGTGCCAGCAGCTTGGGAACCGGAGGGATCTTCTACACAGATACGCAGTATTTT.

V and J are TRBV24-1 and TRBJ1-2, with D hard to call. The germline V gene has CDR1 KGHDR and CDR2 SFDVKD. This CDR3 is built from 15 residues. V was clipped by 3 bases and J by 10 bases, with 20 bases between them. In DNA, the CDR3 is TGTGCCACCAGTGATCCCAAAGCGATATCGAGCCCCTACACCTTC. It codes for CATSDPKAISSPYTF.

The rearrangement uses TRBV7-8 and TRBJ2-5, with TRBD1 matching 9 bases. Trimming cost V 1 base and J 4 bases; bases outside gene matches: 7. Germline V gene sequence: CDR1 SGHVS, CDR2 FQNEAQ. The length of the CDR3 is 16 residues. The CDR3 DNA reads TGTGCCAGCAGCTTAGGCCGGACAGGGGTAGGAGAGACCCAGTACTTC. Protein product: CASSLGRTGVGETQYF.

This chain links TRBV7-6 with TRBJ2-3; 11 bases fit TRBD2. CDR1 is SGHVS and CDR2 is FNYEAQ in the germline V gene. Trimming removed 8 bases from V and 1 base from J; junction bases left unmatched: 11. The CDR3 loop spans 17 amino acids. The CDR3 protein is CASGPTSGRSGTDTQYF. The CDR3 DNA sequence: TGTGCCAGCGGCCCAACTAGCGGGAGATCGGGCACAGATACGCAGTATTTT.

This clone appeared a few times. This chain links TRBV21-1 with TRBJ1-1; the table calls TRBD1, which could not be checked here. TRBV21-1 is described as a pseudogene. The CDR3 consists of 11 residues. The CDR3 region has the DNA TGTGCCAGCAGCAAGGGCGCTGAAGCTTTCTTT. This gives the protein CASSKGAEAFF.

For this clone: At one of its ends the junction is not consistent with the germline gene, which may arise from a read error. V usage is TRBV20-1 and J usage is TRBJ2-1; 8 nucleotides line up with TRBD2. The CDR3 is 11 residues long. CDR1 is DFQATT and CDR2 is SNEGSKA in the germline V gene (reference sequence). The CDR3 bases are TGCAGTGCTGAAGGACTAGCCCTAAGACTCTTC. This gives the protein CSAEGLALRLF.

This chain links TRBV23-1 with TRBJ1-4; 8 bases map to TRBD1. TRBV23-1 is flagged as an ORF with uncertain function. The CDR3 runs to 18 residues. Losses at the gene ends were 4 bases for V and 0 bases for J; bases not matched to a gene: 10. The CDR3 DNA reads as TGCGCCAGCAGTCCCCCATGGGACAGGCGCTCAACTAATGAAAAACTGTTTTTT. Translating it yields CASSPPWDRRSTNEKLFF.

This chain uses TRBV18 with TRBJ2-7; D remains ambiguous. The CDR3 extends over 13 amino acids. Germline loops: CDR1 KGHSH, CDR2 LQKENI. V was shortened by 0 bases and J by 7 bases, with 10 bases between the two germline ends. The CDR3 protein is CASSPPSGEEQYF. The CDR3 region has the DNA TGTGCCAGCTCACCACCGTCCGGTGAAGAGCAGTACTTC.

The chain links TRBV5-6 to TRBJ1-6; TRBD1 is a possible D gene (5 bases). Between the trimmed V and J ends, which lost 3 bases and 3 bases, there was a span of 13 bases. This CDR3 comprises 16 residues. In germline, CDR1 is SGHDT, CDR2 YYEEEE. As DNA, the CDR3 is TGTGCCAGCAGCTCCGAGACAGCGTTCTATAATTCACCCCTCCACTTT. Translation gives CASSSETAFYNSPLHF.

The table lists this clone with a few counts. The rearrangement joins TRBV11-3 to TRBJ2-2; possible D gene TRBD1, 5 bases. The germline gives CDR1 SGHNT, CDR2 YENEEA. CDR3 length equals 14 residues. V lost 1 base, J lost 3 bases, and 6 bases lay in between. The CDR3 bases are TGTGCCAGCAGCTTAGGGGGCGACACCGGGGAGCTGTTTTTT. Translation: CASSLGGDTGELFF.

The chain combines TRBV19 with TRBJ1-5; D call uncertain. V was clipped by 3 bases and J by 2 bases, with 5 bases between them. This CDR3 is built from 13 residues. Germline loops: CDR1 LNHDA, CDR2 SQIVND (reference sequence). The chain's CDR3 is CASSIIGNQPQHF. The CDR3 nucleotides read TGTGCCAGTAGTATCATTGGCAATCAGCCCCAGCATTTT.

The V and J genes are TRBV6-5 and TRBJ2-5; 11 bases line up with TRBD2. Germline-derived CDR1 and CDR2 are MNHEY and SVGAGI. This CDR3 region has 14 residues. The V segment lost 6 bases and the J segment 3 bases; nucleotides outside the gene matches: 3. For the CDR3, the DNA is TGTGCCAGCAGCCAGGGACTAGCGGAAGAGACCCAGTACTTC. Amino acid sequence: CASSQGLAEETQYF.

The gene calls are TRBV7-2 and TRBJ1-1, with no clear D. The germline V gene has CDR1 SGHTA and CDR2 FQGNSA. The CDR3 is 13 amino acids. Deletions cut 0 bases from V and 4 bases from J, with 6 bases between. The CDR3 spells CASSLAPGTEAFF. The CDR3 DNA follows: TGTGCCAGCAGCTTAGCTCCGGGCACTGAAGCTTTCTTT.

CDR3 coding DNA: TGTGCCAGCAGCGACAGGGTTACTAATTCACCCCTCCACTTT. It translates to CASSDRVTNSPLHF. The V gene is TRBV9, the J gene TRBJ1-6; D is perhaps TRBD1 (6 bases). The CDR3 has 14 amino acids. Germline values: CDR1 SGDLS, CDR2 YYNGEE. V was clipped by 3 bases and J by 6 bases, with 10 bases between them. The complete variable domain, with remaining parts taken from reference TRBV9 and TRBJ1-6, reads DSGVTQTPKHLITATGQRVTLRCSPRSGDLSVYWYQQSLDQGLQFLIQYYNGEERAKGNILERFSAQQFPDLHSELNLSSLELGDSALYFCASSDRVTNSPLHFGNGTRLTVT.

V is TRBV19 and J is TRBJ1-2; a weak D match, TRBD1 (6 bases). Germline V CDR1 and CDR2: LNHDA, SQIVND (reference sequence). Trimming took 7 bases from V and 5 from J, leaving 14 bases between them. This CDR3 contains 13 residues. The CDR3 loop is CASTTGTPYGYTF. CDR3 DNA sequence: TGTGCCAGTACCACCGGGACACCGTATGGCTACACCTTC.

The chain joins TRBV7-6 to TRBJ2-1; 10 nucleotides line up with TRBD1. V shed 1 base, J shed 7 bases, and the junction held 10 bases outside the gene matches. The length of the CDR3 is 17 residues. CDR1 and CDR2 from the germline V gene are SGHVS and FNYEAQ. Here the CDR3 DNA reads TGTGCCAGCAGCTTAGTGATCCGGGACAGGGGTGTAAATGAGCAGTTCTTC. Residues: CASSLVIRDRGVNEQFF.